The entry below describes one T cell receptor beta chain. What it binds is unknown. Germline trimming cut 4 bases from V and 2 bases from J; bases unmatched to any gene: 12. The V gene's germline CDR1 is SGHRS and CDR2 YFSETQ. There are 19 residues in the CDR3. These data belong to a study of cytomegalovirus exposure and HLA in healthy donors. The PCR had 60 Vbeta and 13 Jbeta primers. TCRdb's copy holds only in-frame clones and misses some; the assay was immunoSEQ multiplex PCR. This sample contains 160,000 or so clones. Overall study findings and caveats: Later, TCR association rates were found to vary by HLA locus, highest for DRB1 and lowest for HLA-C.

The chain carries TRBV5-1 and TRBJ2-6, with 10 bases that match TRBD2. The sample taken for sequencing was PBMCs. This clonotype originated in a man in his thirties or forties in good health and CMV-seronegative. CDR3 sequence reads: CASSPTSSGRRTGANVLTF. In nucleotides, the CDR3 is TGCGCCAGCAGCCCCACCTCTAGCGGGAGAAGAACTGGGGCCAACGTCCTGACTTTC. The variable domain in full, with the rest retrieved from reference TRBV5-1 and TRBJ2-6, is KAGVTQTPRYLIKTRGQQVTLSCSPISGHRSVSWYQQTPGQGLQFLFEYFSETQRNKGNFPGRFSGRQFSNSRSEMNVSTLELGDSALYLCASSPTSSGRRTGANVLTFGAGSRLTVL.